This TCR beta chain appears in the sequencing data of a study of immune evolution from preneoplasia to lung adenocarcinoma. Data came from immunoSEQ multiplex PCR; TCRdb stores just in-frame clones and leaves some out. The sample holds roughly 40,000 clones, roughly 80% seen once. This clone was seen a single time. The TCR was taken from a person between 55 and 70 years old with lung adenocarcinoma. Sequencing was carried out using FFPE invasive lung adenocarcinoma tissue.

CDR3 DNA sequence: TGTGCCAGCAGTGGGGTAATGGGGGGCACAGATACGCAGTATTTT. Its translation is CASSGVMGGTDTQYF. The chain couples TRBV28 to TRBJ2-3; tentatively, D is TRBD1 or TRBD2 (5 bases each). Between the trimmed V and J ends, which lost 5 bases and 1 base, there was a span of 13 bases. This CDR3 is built from 15 residues. The germline V gene encodes CDR1 MDHEN and CDR2 SYDVKM.